This T cell receptor (beta chain) was identified during a study of response to subunit inactivated influenza vaccine. This clonotype was observed at least ten times. TCRdb recomputed calls from the RT-PCR reads with MiXCR, one row per CDR3 protein. The sample lists about 540,000 distinct CDR3 sequences; under 30% were seen once. This CDR3 is built from 14 residues. Unmatched junction bases numbered 4, after V lost 4 bases and J lost 1 base. CDR1 is SGHRS and CDR2 is YFSETQ in the germline V gene. The data also belong to a second study, concerning T cells expressing NK-cell markers. This second study says: What made the TCR beta cDNA was 5'RACE template switching with UMIs. Expanded clones of NKG2C+ T cells had an unclear HCMV specificity.

Here the sequenced sample was CD4+ T cells sorted from PBMCs, taken approximately 12 days after vaccination. This receptor was identified in a man in his fifties or sixties who received an inactivated influenza vaccine. The chain joins TRBV5-1 to TRBJ2-7; TRBD2 aligns across 8 bases. The CDR3 DNA follows: TGCGCCAGCAGCGGAGCGGGAGAGTCCTACGAGCAGTACTTC. Translating it yields CASSGAGESYEQYF.